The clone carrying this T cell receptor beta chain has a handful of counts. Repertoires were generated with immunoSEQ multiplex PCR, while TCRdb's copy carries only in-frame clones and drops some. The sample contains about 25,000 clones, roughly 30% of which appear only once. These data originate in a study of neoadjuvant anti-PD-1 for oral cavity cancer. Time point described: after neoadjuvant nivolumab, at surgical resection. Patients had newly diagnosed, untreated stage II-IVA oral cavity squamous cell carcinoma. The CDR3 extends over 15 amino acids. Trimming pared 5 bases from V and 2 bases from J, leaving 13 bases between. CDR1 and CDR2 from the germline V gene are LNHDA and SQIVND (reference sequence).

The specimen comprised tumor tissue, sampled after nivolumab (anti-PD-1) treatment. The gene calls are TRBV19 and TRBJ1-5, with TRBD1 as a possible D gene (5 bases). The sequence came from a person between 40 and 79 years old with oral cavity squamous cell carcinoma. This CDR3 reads CASSPGGSRNQPQHF. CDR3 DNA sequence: TGTGCCAGTAGTCCCGGGGGTAGTCGCAATCAGCCCCAGCATTTT.